Listed here are 16 T cell receptor beta chains from one sample, sequenced in a study of graft-versus-host responses after intestinal transplantation. TCRdb keeps only in-frame clones here, not all; method: immunoSEQ multiplex PCR. The sample gives tens of thousands of clones, around nine tenths of which show up once; approximately 5.6% is in the top ten. These TCRs are of unknown antigen specificity. The sample in question was unstimulated CD8+ T cells sorted from spleen or lymph node cells, obtained before intestinal transplant. The source is a human donor who received an intestinal transplant.

The V call is TRBV27, the J call TRBJ1-5; D gene uncertain. Trimming removed 2 bases at V and 1 base at J, with 9 bases between. CDR1 and CDR2 (germline): MNHEY, SMNVEV (reference sequence). CDR3 length: 15 amino acids. The CDR3 is CASSLQGWSNQPQHF. Written as DNA, the CDR3 is TGTGCCAGCAGTTTACAAGGTTGGAGCAATCAGCCCCAGCATTTT.

The chain carries TRBV6-1 and TRBJ2-7; unclear D gene. Germline V lookup: CDR1 MNHNS, CDR2 SASEGT. V lost 2 bases and J 6 bases, leaving 14 bases between the germline ends. This CDR3 region has 14 residues. This chain's CDR3 is CASSETGLTLEQYF. The CDR3 DNA is TGTGCCAGCAGTGAAACGGGTCTCACCCTCGAGCAGTACTTC.

The chain carries TRBV2 and TRBJ1-6, with D maybe TRBD1 (6 bases). Germline V lookup: CDR1 SNHLY, CDR2 FYNNEI. Trimming shortened V by 5 bases and J by 7 bases, and 9 bases separated the two germline ends. This CDR3 region has 13 residues. This chain's CDR3 is CASSTTGNSPLHF. In DNA form, the CDR3 reads TGTGCCAGCAGTACTACAGGGAATTCACCCCTCCACTTT.

The chain carries TRBV9 and TRBJ1-4; D is perhaps TRBD1 (5 bases). The V end lost 0 bases, the J end lost 3 bases, and 12 bases lay between the germline ends. Germline CDR1 and CDR2: SGDLS and YYNGEE. The CDR3 contains 16 residues. The CDR3 region has the DNA TGTGCCAGCAGCGTAGGGCCGGTGGGGCCTAATGAAAAACTGTTTTTT. It yields the protein CASSVGPVGPNEKLFF.

The chain combines TRBV7-6 with TRBJ2-1, with D possibly being TRBD2 (5 bases). Germline V lookup: CDR1 SGHVS, CDR2 FNYEAQ. The CDR3 totals 15 residues. V lost 1 base to trimming and J lost 10 bases, with 17 bases between them. The CDR3 here is CASSLESGEFTEQFF. The CDR3 bases are TGTGCCAGCAGCTTAGAAAGCGGCGAGTTTACCGAGCAGTTCTTC. Complete variable domain (other parts from reference TRBV7-6 and TRBJ2-1): GAGVSQSPRYKVTKRGQDVALRCDPISGHVSLYWYRQALGQGPEFLTYFNYEAQQDKSGLPNDRFSAERPEGSISTLTIQRTEQRDSAMYRCASSLESGEFTEQFFGPGTRLTVL.

The J gene is TRBJ2-7, the V gene TRBV29-1; weak D call: TRBD1 (6 bases). This CDR3 is built from 15 residues. CDR1 is SQVTM and CDR2 is ANQGSEA in the germline V gene. The V end lost 0 bases, the J end lost 3 bases, and 15 bases lay between the germline ends. CDR3 bases: TGCAGCGTTGAAGAGGCAGGGGTCGACCTCTACGAGCAGTACTTC. It codes for CSVEEAGVDLYEQYF.

The gene calls are TRBV4-1 and TRBJ2-7; D is ambiguous. The V gene lost 3 bases and the J gene lost 4 bases, with 7 bases spanning the gap. Per germline, CDR1 MGHRA and CDR2 YSYEKL. The CDR3 has 12 amino acids. CDR3 bases: TGCGCCAGCAGCCACATCTGGTACGAGCAGTACTTC. Translating gives CASSHIWYEQYF.

The chain carries TRBV7-9 and TRBJ2-7, with a tentative D call TRBD2 (5 bases). This CDR3 is built from 17 residues. V was trimmed by 4 bases and J by 3 bases, leaving 22 bases between them. Germline CDR1 reads SEHNR; CDR2 reads FQNEAQ (reference sequence). The CDR3 sequence: CASSSSQRVRGGYEQYF. The CDR3 DNA follows: TGTGCCAGCAGCTCTAGTCAGAGGGTGAGAGGAGGCTACGAGCAGTACTTC. Drawing the rest from reference TRBV7-9 and TRBJ2-7, the complete variable domain is DTGVSQNPRHKITKRGQNVTFRCDPISEHNRLYWYRQTLGQGPEFLTYFQNEAQLEKSRLLSDRFSAERPKGSFSTLEIQRTEQGDSAMYLCASSSSQRVRGGYEQYFGPGTRLTVT.

The chain uses TRBV10-3 and TRBJ1-2, with 7 bases identical to TRBD1. This CDR3 has 14 amino acids. J lost 4 bases, V lost 2 bases, and 4 bases had no gene match. CDR1 is ENHRY and CDR2 is SYGVKD in the germline V gene. The CDR3 nucleotides are TGTGCCATCAGTGAGCCCGGACAGGTCTATGGCTACACCTTC. Protein sequence: CAISEPGQVYGYTF.

CDR3 sequence: CASSSRDSSDEQYF. The CDR3 nucleotides are TGTGCCAGCAGCTCCCGGGACTCGTCGGACGAGCAGTACTTC. The chain has TRBV7-2 and TRBJ2-7, with TRBD2 as a possible D gene (6 bases). The ends were cut back, 4 bases at V and 5 bases at J, with 15 bases in the middle. Per germline, CDR1 SGHTA and CDR2 FQGNSA. CDR3 length: 14 residues.

The chain recombines TRBV6-1 with TRBJ2-7; D is perhaps TRBD1 (6 bases). CDR1 is MNHNS and CDR2 is SASEGT in the germline V gene. Trimming pared 3 bases from V and 1 base from J, leaving 10 bases between. This CDR3 is built from 14 residues. The CDR3 bases are TGTGCCAGCAGTGACGGACAGTTGTCCTACGAGCAGTACTTC. Its translation is CASSDGQLSYEQYF.

The chain joins TRBV4-1 to TRBJ1-2, with 7 nucleotides matching TRBD1. Per germline, CDR1 MGHRA and CDR2 YSYEKL. The CDR3 covers 15 residues. J gave up 4 bases and V 4 bases, and 9 bases lay outside the gene matches. The CDR3 DNA reads TGCGCCAGCAGCCTTTTTCAGGGGGGCTCCTATGGCTACACCTTC. Translation: CASSLFQGGSYGYTF.

The CDR3 loop reads CASSLDGPQLVQYF. In nucleotides, the CDR3 is TGTGCCAGCAGCTTGGATGGACCTCAGTTGGTCCAGTACTTC. This chain joins TRBV5-6 and TRBJ2-5; D gene uncertain. The germline CDR1 and CDR2 sequences are SGHDT and YYEEEE. The CDR3 spans 14 residues. Trimming took 0 bases from V and 10 from J, leaving 16 bases between them.

The chain is built from TRBV29-1 and TRBJ2-7, with 9 bases aligning to TRBD2. The V segment lost 3 bases and the J segment 3 bases; nucleotides outside the gene matches: 9. The V gene's germline CDR1 is SQVTM and CDR2 ANQGSEA. The CDR3 contains 15 residues. The CDR3 region has the DNA TGCAGCGTTGACTACTGGCGGGAGGGCCGCTACGAGCAGTACTTC. Translated, it gives CSVDYWREGRYEQYF.

This chain connects TRBV13 to TRBJ2-7; D is perhaps TRBD1 or TRBD2 (5 bases each). From germline, CDR1 is PRHDT and CDR2 FYEKMQ (reference sequence). The CDR3 has 12 amino acids. V was shortened by 5 bases and J by 5 bases, with 10 bases between the two germline ends. DNA for the CDR3: TGTGCCAGCAGCCATGGGGACCACGAGCAGTACTTC. Residues: CASSHGDHEQYF.

This clone was seen more than once but under ten times. V and J are TRBV11-2 and TRBJ2-7; perhaps TRBD2 as D (6 bases). Trimming took 5 bases from V and 0 from J, leaving 26 bases between them. CDR1 SGHAT and CDR2 FQNNGV come from the germline V gene. The length of the CDR3 is 19 residues. The CDR3 region is CASSPVGWVADRSSYEQYF. The CDR3 DNA reads TGTGCCAGCAGCCCAGTGGGATGGGTAGCGGATAGGAGCTCCTACGAGCAGTACTTC.